This T cell receptor beta chain was captured by sequencing in a study of cytomegalovirus exposure and HLA in healthy donors. Regarding donors, all were healthy bone marrow donors. The PCR used 60 Vbeta and 13 Jbeta primers. The protocol was immunoSEQ multiplex PCR, while the TCRdb copy is restricted to in-frame clones and leaves out a portion. This sample has approximately 160,000 clones; 77% occur once, and the top ten carry less than 1.5%. The CDR3 totals 14 residues. Germline V gene lookup returns CDR1 MDHEN and CDR2 SYDVKM. J was trimmed by 9 bases and V by 1 base; bases with no gene match: 9. Sequenced material: PBMCs. This clonotype originated in a woman in her twenties or thirties in good health and CMV-seropositive. The V gene is TRBV28, the J gene TRBJ2-7, with TRBD2 matching 7 bases. The CDR3 is CASSLYSGGEGQYF. CDR3 in DNA: TGTGCCAGCAGTTTATATTCGGGGGGAGAGGGGCAGTACTTC.